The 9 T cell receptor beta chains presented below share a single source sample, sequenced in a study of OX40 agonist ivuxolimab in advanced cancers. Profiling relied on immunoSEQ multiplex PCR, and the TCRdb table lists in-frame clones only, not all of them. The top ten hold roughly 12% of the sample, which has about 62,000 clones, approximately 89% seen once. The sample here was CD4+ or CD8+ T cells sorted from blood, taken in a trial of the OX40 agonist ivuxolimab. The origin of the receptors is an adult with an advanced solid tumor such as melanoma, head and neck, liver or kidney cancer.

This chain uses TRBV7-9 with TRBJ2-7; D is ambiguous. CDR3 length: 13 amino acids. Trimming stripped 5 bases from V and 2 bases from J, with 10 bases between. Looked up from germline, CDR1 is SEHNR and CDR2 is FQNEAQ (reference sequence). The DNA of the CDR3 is TGTGCCAGCAGCCCCGAAATCACCTACGAGCAGTACTTC. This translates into CASSPEITYEQYF. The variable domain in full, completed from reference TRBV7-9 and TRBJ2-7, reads DTGVSQNPRHKITKRGQNVTFRCDPISEHNRLYWYRQTLGQGPEFLTYFQNEAQLEKSRLLSDRFSAERPKGSFSTLEIQRTEQGDSAMYLCASSPEITYEQYFGPGTRLTVT.

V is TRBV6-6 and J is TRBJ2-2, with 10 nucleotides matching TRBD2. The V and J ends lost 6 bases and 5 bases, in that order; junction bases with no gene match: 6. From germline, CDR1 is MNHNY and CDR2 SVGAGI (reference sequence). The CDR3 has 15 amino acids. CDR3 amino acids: CASSSAGGKTGELFF. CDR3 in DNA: TGTGCCAGCAGCTCAGCGGGAGGGAAGACCGGGGAGCTGTTTTTT.

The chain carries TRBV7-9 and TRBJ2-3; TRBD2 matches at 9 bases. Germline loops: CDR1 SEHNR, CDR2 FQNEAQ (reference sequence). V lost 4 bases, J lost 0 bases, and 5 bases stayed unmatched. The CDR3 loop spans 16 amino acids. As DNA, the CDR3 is TGTGCCAGCAGCTCGACAACTAGCGGGAGCACAGATACGCAGTATTTT. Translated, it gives CASSSTTSGSTDTQYF.

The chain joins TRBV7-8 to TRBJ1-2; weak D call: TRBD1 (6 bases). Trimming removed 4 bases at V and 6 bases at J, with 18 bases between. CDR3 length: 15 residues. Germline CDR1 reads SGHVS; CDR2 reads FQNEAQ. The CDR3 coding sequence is TGTGCCAGCAGCTCACCGGAGGGGGGGGCTAATGGCTACACCTTC. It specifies CASSSPEGGANGYTF.

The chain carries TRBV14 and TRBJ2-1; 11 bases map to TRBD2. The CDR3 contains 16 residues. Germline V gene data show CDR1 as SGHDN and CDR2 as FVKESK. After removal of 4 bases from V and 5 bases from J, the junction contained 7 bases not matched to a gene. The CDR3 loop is CASSLRLAGIDNEQFF. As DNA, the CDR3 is TGTGCCAGCAGCCTTCGACTAGCGGGAATTGACAATGAGCAGTTCTTC.

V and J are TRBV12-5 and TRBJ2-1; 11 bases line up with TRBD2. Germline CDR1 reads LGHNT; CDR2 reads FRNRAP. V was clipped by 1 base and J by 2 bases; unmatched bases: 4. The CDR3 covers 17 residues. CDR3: CASGLAYSGRAYNEQFF. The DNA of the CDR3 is TGTGCTAGTGGTTTGGCATATAGCGGGAGGGCCTACAATGAGCAGTTCTTC.

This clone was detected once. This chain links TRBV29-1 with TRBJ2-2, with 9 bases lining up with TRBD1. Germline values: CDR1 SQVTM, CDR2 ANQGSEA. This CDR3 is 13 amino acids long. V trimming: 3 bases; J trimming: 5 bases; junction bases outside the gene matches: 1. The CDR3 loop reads CSVETGGTGELFF. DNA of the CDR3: TGCAGCGTTGAGACAGGGGGGACCGGGGAGCTGTTTTTT.

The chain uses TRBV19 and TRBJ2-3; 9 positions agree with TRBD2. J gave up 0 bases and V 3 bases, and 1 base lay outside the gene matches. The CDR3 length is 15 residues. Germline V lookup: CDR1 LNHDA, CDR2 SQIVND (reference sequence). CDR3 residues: CASSISGRSTDTQYF. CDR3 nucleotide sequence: TGTGCCAGTAGTATTAGCGGGAGAAGCACAGATACGCAGTATTTT.

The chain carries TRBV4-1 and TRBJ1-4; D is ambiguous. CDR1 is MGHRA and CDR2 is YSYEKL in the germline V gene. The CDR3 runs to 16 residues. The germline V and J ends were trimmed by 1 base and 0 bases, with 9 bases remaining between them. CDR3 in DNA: TGCGCCAGCAGCCAAGGGGAAACTGCAACTAATGAAAAACTGTTTTTT. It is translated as CASSQGETATNEKLFF.